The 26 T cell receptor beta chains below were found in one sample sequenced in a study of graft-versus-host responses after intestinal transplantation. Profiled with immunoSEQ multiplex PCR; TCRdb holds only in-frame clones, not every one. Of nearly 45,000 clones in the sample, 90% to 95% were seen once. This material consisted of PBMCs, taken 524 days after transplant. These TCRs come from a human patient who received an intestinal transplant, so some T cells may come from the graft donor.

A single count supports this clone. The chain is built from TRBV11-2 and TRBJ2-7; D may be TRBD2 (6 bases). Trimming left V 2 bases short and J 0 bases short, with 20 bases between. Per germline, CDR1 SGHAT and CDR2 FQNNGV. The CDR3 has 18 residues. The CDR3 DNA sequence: TGTGCCAGCAGCTTATATATCGTCGTTGCGGGAACCTCCTACGAGCAGTACTTC. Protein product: CASSLYIVVAGTSYEQYF.

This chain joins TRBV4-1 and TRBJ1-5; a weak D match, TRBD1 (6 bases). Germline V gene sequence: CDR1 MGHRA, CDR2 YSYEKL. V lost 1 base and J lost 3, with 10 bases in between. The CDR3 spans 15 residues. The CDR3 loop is CASSQVGTYNQPQHF. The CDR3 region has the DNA TGCGCCAGCAGCCAAGTCGGGACATACAATCAGCCCCAGCATTTT.

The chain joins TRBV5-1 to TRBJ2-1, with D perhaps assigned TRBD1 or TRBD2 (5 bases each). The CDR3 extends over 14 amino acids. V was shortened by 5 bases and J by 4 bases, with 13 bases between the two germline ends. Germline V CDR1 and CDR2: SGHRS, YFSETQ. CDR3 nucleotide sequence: TGCGCCAGCAGAAAGGTCGGGGCATACAATGAGCAGTTCTTC. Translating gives CASRKVGAYNEQFF.

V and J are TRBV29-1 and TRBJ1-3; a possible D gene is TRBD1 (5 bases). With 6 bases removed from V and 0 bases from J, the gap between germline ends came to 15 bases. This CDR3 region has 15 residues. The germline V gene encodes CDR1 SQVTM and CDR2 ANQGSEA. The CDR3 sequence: CSVAPGGYSGNTIYF. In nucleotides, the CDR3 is TGCAGCGTCGCCCCCGGGGGATACTCTGGAAACACCATATATTTT.

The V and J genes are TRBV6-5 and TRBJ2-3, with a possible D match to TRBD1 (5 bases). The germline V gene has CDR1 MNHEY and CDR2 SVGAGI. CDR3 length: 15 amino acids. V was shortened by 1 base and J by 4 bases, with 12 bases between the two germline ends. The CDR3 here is CASSYYGRDADTQYF. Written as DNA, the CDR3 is TGTGCCAGCAGTTACTACGGCAGGGATGCAGATACGCAGTATTTT.

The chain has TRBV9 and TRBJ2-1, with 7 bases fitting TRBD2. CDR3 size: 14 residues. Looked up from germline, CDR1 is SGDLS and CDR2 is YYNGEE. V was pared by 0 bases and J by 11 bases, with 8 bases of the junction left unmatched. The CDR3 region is CASSVEASGEKQFF. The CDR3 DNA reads TGTGCCAGCAGCGTAGAGGCTAGCGGTGAGAAGCAGTTCTTC.

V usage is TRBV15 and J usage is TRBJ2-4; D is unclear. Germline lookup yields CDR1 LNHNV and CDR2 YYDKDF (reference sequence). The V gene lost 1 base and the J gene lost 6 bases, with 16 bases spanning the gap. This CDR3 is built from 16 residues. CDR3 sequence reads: CATSRGGQKAINIQYF. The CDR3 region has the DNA TGTGCCACCAGCAGAGGAGGCCAGAAGGCGATAAACATTCAGTACTTC.

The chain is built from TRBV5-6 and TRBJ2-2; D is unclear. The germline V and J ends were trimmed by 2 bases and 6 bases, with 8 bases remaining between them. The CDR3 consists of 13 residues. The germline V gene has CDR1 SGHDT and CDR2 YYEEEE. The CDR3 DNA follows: TGTGCCAGCAGCTTTTCTTGGGCCGGGGAGCTGTTTTTT. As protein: CASSFSWAGELFF.

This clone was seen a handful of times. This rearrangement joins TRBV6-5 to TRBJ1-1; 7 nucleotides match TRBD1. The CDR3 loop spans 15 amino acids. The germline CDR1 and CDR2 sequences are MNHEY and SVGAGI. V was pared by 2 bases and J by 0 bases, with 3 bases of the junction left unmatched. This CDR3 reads CASSYTGQVNTEAFF. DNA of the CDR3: TGTGCCAGCAGTTACACTGGACAGGTGAACACTGAAGCTTTCTTT.

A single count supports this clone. CDR3 DNA sequence: TGTGCCAGCAGCTTAACGGGGACTAGCGGGAGTCGCACAGATACGCAGTATTTT. Translated, it gives CASSLTGTSGSRTDTQYF. The chain carries TRBV7-3 and TRBJ2-3, with 14 bases identical to TRBD2. J was trimmed by 1 base and V by 0 bases; bases with no gene match: 3. The germline gives CDR1 SGHTA, CDR2 FQGTGA. The CDR3 spans 18 residues.

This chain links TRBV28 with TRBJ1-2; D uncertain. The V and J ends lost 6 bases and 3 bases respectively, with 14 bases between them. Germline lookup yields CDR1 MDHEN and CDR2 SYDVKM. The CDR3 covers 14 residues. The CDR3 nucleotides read TGTGCCAGCAGCCCACCTGTCACATACTATGGCTACACCTTC. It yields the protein CASSPPVTYYGYTF.

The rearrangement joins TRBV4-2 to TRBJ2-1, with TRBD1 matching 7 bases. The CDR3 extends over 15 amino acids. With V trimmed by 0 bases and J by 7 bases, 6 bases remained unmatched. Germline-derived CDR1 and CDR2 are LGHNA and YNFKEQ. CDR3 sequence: CASSQEDRRVNEQFF. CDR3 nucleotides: TGTGCCAGCAGCCAAGAGGACAGGCGAGTGAATGAGCAGTTCTTC.

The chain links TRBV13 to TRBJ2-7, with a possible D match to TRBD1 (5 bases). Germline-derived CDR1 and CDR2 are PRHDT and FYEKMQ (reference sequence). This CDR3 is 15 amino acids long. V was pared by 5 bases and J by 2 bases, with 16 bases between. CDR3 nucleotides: TGTGCCAGCAGCCCCGGGCAGGGCATAACCTACGAGCAGTACTTC. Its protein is CASSPGQGITYEQYF. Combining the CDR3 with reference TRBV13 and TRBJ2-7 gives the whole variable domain AAGVIQSPRHLIKEKRETATLKCYPIPRHDTVYWYQQGPGQDPQFLISFYEKMQSDKGSIPDRFSAQQFSDYHSELNMSSLELGDSALYFCASSPGQGITYEQYFGPGTRLTVT.

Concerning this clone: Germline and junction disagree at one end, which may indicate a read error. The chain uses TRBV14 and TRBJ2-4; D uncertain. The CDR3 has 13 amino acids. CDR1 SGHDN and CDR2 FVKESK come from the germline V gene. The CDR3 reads CASSKDVKNIQYF. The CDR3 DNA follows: TGTGCCAGCAGCAAAGACGTTAAAAACATTCAGTACTTC. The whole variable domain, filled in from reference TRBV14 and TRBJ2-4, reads EAGVTQFPSHSVIEKGQTVTLRCDPISGHDNLYWYRRVMGKEIKFLLHFVKESKQDESGMPNNRFLAERTGGTYSTLKVQPAELEDSGVYFCASSKDVKNIQYFGAGTRLSVL.

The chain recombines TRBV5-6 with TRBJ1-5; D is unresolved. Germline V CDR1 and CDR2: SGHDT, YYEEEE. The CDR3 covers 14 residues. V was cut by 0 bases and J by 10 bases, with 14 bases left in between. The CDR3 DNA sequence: TGTGCCAGCAGCTTGGCTTGGGGAGAGGGACCCCAGCATTTT. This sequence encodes CASSLAWGEGPQHF.

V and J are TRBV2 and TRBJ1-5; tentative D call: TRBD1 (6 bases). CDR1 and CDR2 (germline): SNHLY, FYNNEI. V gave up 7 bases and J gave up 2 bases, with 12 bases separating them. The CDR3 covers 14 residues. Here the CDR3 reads CASTLRQGNQPQHF. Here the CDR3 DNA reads TGTGCCAGCACCCTACGACAGGGCAATCAGCCCCAGCATTTT.

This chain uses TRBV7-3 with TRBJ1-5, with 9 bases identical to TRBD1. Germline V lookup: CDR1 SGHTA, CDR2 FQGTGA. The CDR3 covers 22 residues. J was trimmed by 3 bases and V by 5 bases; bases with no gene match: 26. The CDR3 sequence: CASSQIAPGTGMIWANNQPQHF. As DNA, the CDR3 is TGTGCCAGCAGCCAGATAGCCCCCGGGACAGGGATGATCTGGGCCAACAATCAGCCCCAGCATTTT.

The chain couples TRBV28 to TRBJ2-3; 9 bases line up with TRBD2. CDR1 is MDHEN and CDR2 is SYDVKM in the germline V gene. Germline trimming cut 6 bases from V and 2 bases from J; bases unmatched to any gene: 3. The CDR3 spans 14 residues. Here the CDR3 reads CASRTSGFTDTQYF. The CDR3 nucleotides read TGTGCCAGCAGGACTAGCGGATTCACAGATACGCAGTATTTT.

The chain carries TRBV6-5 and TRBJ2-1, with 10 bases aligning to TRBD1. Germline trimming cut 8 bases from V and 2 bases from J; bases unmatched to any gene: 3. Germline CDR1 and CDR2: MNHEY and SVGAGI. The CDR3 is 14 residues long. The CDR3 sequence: CASGDRGPYNEQFF. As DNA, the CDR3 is TGTGCCAGCGGTGACAGGGGGCCCTACAATGAGCAGTTCTTC.

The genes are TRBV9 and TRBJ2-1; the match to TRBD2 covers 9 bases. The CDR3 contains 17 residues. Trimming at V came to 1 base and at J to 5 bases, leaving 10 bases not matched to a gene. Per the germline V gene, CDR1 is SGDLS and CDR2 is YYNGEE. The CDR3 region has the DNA TGTGCCAGCAGCGTACACGAATGGGCTAGCGGGGACAATGAGCAGTTCTTC. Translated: CASSVHEWASGDNEQFF.

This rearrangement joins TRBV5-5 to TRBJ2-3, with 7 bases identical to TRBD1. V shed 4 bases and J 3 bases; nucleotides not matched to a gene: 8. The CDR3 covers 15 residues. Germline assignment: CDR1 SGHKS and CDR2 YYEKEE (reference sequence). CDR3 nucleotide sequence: TGTGCCAGCAGCCAGCCGGGACAGTCGACAGATACGCAGTATTTT. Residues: CASSQPGQSTDTQYF.

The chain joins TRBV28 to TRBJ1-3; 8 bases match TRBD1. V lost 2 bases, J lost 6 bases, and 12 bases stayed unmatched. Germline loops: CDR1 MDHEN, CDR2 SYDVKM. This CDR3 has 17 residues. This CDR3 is CASSLRGLKDRENTIYF. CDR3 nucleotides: TGTGCCAGCAGTTTACGGGGTTTGAAGGACAGGGAAAACACCATATATTTT.

The CDR3 DNA reads as TGTGCCAGCTCACCACCGGGTGGACAGGGAGAAGGCTACACCTTC. The encoded protein is CASSPPGGQGEGYTF. The chain recombines TRBV18 with TRBJ1-2, with TRBD1 identical over 8 bases. The J segment lost 8 bases and the V segment lost 0 bases, leaving 8 bases of the junction unmatched. Germline V gene sequence: CDR1 KGHSH, CDR2 LQKENI. The CDR3 extends over 15 amino acids.

The CDR3 region is CASSNRGLSETQYF. In DNA form, the CDR3 reads TGTGCCAGTAGTAACAGGGGGCTAAGTGAGACCCAGTACTTC. V gene TRBV19 combines with J gene TRBJ2-5; 9 bases map to TRBD1. Germline trimming cut 4 bases from V and 5 bases from J; bases unmatched to any gene: 5. CDR3 length: 14 residues. The germline V gene has CDR1 LNHDA and CDR2 SQIVND (reference sequence).

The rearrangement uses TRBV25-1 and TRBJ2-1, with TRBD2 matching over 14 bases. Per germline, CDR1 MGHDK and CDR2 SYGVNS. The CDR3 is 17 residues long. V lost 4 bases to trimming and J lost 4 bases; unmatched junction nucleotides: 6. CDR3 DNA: TGTGCCAGCAGTGCCGGGACTAGCGGGAGAGTTTACAATGAGCAGTTCTTC. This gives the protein CASSAGTSGRVYNEQFF.

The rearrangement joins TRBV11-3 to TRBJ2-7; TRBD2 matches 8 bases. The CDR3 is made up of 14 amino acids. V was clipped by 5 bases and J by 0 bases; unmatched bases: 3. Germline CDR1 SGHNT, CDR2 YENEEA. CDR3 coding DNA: TGTGCCAGCAGCGCAACTAGCGGCTCCTACGAGCAGTACTTC. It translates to CASSATSGSYEQYF.